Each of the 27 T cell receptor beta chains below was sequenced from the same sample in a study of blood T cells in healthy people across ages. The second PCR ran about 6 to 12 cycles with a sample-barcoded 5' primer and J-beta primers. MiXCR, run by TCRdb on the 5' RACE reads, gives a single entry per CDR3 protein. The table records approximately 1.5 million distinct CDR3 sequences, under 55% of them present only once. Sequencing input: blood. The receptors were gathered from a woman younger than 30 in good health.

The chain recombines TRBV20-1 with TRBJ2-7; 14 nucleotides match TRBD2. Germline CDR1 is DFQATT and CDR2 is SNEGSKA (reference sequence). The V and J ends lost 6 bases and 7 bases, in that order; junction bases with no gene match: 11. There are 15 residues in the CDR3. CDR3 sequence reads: CSATRLAGGLDEQYF. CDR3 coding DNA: TGCAGTGCCACACGACTAGCGGGAGGGTTGGATGAGCAGTACTTC.

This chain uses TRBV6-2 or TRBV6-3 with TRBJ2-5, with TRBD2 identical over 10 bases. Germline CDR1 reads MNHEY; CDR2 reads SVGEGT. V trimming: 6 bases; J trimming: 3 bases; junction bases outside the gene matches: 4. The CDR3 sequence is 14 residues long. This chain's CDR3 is CASRELAGKETQYF. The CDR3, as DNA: TGTGCCAGCAGAGAACTAGCGGGAAAAGAGACCCAGTACTTC.

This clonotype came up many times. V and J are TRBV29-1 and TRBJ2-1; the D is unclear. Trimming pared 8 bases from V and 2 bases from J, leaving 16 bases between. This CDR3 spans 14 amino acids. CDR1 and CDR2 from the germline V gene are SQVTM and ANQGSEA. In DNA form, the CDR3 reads TGCAGCTTTGTGAAGCTAGGAACCTACAATGAGCAGTTCTTC. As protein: CSFVKLGTYNEQFF.

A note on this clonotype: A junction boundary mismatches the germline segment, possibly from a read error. CDR3 sequence: CAGSPPGDPYNEQFF. The CDR3 region has the DNA TGTGCCGGCAGCCCCCCGGGAGATCCATACAATGAGCAGTTCTTC. The chain joins TRBV7-6 to TRBJ2-1; TRBD2 is a possible D gene (6 bases). CDR1 is SGHVS, CDR2 FNYEAQ, per germline. The CDR3 totals 15 residues.

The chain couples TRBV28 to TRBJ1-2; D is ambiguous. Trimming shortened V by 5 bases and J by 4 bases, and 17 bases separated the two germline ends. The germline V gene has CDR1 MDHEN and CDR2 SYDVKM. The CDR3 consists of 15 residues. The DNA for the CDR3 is TGTGCCAGCAGTCCCCCGACAAGACCCGGCTATGGCTACACCTTC. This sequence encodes CASSPPTRPGYGYTF.

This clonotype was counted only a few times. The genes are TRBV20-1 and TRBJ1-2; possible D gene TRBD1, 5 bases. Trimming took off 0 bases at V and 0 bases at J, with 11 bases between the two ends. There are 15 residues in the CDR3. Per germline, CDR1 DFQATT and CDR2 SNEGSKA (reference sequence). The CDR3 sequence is CSARDRGGPNYGYTF. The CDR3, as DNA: TGCAGTGCTAGAGATCGGGGCGGTCCTAACTATGGCTACACCTTC.

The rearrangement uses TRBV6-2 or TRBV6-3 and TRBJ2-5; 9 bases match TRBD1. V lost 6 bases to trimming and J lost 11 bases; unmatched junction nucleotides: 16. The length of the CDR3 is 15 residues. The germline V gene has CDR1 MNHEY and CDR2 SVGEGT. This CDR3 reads CASSSRDRDRNEQYF. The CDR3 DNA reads TGTGCCAGCAGCAGCCGGGACAGGGATCGGAATGAGCAGTACTTC.

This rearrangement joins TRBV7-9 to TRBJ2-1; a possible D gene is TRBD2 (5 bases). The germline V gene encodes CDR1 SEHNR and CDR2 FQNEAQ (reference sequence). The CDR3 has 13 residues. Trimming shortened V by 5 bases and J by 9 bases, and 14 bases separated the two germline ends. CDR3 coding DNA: TGTGCCAGCAGCCACGGGCGGGCAAGTGAGCAGTTCTTC. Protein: CASSHGRASEQFF.

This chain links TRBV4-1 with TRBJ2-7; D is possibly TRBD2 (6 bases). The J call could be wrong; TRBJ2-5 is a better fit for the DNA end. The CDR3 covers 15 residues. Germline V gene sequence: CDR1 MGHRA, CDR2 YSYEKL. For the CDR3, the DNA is TGCGCCAGCAGCCCCCTGCAAAGTAGCGGAGAGACCCAGTACTTC. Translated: CASSPLQSSGETQYF.

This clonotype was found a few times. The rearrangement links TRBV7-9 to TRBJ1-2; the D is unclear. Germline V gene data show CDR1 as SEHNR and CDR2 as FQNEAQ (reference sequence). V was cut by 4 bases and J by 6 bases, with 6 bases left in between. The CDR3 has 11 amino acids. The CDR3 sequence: CASSSTHGYTF. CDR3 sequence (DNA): TGTGCCAGCAGCTCCACACATGGCTACACCTTC.

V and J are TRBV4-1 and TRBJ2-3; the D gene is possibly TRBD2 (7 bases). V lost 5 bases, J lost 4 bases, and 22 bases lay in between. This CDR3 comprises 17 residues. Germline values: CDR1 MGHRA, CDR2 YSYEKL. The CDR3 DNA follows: TGCGCCAGCAGCTACCCGACTAGGAGGGGGGGAGCAGATACGCAGTATTTT. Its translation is CASSYPTRRGGADTQYF.

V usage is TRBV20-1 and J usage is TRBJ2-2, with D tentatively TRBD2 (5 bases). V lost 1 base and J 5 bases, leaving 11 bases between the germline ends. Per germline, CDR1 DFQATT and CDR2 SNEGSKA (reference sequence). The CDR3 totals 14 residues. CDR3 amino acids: CSARVGLVTGELFF. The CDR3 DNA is TGCAGTGCTAGAGTAGGACTTGTGACCGGGGAGCTGTTTTTT.

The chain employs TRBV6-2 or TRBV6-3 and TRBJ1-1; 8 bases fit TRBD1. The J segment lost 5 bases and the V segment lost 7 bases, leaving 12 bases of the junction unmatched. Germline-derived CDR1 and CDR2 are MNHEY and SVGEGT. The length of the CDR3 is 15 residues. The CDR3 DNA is TGTGCCAGCAATGGACAGGGTGGATGGTTAACTGAAGCTTTCTTT. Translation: CASNGQGGWLTEAFF.

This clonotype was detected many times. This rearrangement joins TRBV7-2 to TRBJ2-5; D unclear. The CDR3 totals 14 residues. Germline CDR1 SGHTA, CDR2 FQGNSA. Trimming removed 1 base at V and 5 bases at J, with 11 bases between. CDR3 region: CASSLGARGETQYF. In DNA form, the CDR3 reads TGTGCCAGCAGCTTAGGAGCCCGCGGCGAGACCCAGTACTTC.

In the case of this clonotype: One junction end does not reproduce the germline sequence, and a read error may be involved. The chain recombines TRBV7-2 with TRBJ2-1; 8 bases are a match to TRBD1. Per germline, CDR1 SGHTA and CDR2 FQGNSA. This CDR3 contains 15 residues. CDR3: CASSLQGAIQGEQLF. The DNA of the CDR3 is TGTGCCAGCAGCTTACAGGGGGCTATACAAGGTGAGCAGTTATTC. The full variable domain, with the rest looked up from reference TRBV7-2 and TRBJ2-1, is GAGVSQSPSNKVTEKGKDVELRCDPISGHTALYWYRQSLGQGLEFLIYFQGNSAPDKSGLPSDRFSAERTGGSVSTLTIQRTQQEDSAVYLCASSLQGAIQGEQLFGPGTRLTVL.

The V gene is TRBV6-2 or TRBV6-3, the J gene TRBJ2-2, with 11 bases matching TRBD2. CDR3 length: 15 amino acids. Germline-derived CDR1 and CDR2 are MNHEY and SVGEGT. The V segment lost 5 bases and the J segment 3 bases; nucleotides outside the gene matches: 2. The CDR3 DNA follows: TGTGCCAGCAGTCCGGGACTAGCGGACACCGGGGAGCTGTTTTTT. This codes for CASSPGLADTGELFF.

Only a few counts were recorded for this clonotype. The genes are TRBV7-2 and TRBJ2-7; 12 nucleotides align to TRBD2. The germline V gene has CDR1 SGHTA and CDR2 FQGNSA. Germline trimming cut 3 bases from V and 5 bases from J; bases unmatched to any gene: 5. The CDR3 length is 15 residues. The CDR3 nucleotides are TGTGCCAGCAGCTTGAAGACTAGCGGGAGAGACGAGCAGTACTTC. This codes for CASSLKTSGRDEQYF.

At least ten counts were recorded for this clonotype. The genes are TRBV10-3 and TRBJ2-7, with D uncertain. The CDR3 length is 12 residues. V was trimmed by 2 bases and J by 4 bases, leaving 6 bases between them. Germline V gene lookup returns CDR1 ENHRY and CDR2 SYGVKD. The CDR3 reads CAISELTYEQYF. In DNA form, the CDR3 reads TGTGCCATCAGTGAGCTAACTTACGAGCAGTACTTC.

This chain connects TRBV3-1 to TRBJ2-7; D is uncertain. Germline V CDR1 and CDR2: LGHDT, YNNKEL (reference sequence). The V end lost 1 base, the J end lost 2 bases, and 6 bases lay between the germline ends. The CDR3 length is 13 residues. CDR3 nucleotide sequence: TGTGCCAGCAGCCAAGTTAGCCCCTACGAGCAGTACTTC. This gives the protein CASSQVSPYEQYF.

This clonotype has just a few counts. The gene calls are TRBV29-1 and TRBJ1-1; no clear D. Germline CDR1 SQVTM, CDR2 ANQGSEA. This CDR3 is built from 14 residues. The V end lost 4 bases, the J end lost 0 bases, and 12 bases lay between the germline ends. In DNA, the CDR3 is TGCAGCGTTGTCTTGAGGGCTATGAACACTGAAGCTTTCTTT. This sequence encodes CSVVLRAMNTEAFF.

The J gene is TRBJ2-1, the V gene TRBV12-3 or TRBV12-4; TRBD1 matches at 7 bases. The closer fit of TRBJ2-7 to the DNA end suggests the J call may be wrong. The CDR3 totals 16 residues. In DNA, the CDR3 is TGTGCCAGCAGTCCCCACAGGGGTAGCTCCTACAATGAGCAGTACTTC. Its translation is CASSPHRGSSYNEQYF.

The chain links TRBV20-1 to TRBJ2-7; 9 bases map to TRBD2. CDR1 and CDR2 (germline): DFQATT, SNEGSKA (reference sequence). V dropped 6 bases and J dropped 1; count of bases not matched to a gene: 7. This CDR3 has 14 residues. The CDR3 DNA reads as TGCAGTGCACCTAGCGGGGCCGCTTCCTACGAGCAGTACTTC. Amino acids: CSAPSGAASYEQYF.

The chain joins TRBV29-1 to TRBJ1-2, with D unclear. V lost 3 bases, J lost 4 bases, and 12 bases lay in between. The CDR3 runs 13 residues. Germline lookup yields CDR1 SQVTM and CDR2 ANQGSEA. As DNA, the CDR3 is TGCAGCGTTGAGCCAGGACCTATCTATGGCTACACCTTC. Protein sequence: CSVEPGPIYGYTF. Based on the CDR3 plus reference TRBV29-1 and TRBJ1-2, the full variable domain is SAVISQKPSRDICQRGTSLTIQCQVDSQVTMMFWYRQQPGQSLTLIATANQGSEATYESGFVIDKFPISRPNLTFSTLTVSNMSPEDSSIYLCSVEPGPIYGYTFGSGTRLTVV.

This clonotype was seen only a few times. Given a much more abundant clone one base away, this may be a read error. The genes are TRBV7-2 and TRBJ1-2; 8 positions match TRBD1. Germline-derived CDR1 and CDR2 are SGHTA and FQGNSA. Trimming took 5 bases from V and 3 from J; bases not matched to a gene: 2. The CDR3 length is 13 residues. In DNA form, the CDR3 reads TGTGCCAGCAGCCGGACAGGGCACTATGGCTACACCTTC. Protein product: CASSRTGHYGYTF.

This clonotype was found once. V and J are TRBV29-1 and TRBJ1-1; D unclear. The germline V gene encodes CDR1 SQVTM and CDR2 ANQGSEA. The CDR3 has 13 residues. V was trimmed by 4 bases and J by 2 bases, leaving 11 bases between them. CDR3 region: CSVGTKVNTEAFF. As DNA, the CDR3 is TGCAGCGTTGGGACGAAAGTAAACACTGAAGCTTTCTTT.

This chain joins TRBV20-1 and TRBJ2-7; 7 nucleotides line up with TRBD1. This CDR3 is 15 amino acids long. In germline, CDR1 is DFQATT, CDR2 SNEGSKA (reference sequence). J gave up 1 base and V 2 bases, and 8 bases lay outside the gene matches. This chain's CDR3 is CSARKQGLASYEQYF. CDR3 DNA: TGCAGTGCTAGAAAACAGGGGTTGGCATCCTACGAGCAGTACTTC.

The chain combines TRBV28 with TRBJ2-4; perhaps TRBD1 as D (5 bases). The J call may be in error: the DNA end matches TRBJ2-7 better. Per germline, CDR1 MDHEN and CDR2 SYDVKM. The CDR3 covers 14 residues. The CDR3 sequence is CASSFPGFGYEQYF. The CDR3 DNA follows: TGTGCCAGCAGTTTTCCAGGGTTCGGCTACGAGCAGTACTTC.